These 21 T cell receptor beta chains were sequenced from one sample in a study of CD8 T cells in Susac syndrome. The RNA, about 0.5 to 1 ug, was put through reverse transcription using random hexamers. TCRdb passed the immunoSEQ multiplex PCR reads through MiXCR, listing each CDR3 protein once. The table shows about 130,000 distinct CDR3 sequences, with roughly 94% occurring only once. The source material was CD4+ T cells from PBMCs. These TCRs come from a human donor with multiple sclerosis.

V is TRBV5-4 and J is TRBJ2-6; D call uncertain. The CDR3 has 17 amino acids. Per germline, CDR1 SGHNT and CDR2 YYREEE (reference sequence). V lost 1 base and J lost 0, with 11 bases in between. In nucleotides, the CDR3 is TGTGCCAGCAGCTTGAAAGCCGGCAGCTCTGGGGCCAACGTCCTGACTTTC. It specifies CASSLKAGSSGANVLTF.

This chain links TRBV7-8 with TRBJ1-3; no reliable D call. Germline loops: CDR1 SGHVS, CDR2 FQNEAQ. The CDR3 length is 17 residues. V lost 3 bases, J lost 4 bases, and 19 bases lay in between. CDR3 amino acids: CASSFRHLLSEGNTIYF. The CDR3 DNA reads TGTGCCAGCAGCTTCAGACACCTCCTATCGGAAGGAAACACCATATATTTT.

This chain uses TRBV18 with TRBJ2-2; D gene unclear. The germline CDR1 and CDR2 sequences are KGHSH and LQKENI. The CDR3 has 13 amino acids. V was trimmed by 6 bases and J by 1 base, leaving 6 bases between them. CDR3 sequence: CASSTQNTGELFF. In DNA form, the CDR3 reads TGTGCCAGCTCTACCCAGAACACCGGGGAGCTGTTTTTT.

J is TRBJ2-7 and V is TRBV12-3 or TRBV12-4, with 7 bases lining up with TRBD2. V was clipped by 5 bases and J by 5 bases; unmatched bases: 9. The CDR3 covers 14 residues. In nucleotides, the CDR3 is TGTGCCAGCAGTGCAAGACTAGCAGGGAACGAGCAGTACTTC. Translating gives CASSARLAGNEQYF.

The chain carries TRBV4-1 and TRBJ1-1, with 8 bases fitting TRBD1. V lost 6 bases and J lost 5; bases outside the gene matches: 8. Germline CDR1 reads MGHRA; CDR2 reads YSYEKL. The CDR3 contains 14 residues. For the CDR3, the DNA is TGCGCCAGCAGTACTGGACAGGGATGGACTGAAGCTTTCTTT. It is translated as CASSTGQGWTEAFF.

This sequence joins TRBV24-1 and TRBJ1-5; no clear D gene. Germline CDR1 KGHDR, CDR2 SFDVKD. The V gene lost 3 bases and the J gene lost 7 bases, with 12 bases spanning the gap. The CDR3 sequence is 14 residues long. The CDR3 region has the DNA TGTGCCACCAGTGATGCCCAGAGTGGGCAGCCCCAGCATTTT. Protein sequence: CATSDAQSGQPQHF.

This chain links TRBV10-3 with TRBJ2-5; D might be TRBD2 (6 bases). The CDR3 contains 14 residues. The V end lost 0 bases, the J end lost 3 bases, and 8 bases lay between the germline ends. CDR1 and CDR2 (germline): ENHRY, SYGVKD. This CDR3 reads CAISESWGEETQYF. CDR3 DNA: TGTGCCATCAGTGAGTCGTGGGGGGAAGAGACCCAGTACTTC.

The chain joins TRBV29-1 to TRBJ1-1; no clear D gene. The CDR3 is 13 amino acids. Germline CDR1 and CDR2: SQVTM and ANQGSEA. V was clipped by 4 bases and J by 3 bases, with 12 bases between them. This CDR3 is CSVVYGVHTEAFF. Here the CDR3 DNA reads TGCAGCGTTGTTTATGGGGTGCACACTGAAGCTTTCTTT. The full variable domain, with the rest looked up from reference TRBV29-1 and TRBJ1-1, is SAVISQKPSRDICQRGTSLTIQCQVDSQVTMMFWYRQQPGQSLTLIATANQGSEATYESGFVIDKFPISRPNLTFSTLTVSNMSPEDSSIYLCSVVYGVHTEAFFGQGTRLTVV.

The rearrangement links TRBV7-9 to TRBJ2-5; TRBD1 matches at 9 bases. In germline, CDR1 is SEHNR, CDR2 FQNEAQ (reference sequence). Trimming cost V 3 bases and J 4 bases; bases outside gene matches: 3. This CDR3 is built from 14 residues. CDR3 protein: CASSLQTGGETQYF. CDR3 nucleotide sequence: TGTGCCAGCAGCTTGCAGACAGGGGGAGAGACCCAGTACTTC.

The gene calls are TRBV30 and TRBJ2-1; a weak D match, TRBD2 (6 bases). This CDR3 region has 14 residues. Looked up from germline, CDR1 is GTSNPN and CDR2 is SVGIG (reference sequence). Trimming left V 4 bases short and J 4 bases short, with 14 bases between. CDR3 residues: CAWTGRGSYNEQFF. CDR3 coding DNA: TGTGCCTGGACCGGGCGGGGTTCGTACAATGAGCAGTTCTTC. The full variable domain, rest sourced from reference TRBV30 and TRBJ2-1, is SQTIHQWPATLVQPVGSPLSLECTVEGTSNPNLYWYRQAAGRGLQLLFYSVGIGQISSEVPQNLSASRPQDRQFILSSKKLLLSDSGFYLCAWTGRGSYNEQFFGPGTRLTVL.

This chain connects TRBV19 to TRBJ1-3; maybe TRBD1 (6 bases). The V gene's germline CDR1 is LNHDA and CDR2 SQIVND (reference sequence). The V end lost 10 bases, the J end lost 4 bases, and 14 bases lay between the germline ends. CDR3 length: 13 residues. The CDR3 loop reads CATRTVGGNTIYF. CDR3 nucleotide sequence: TGTGCCACCAGGACAGTGGGCGGAAACACCATATATTTT.

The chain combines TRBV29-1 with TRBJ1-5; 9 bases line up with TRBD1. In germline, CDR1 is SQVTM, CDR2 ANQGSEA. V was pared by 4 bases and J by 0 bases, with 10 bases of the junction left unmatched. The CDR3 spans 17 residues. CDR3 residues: CSVAIDDRGYSNQPQHF. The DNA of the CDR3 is TGCAGCGTTGCGATTGACGACAGGGGGTATAGCAATCAGCCCCAGCATTTT. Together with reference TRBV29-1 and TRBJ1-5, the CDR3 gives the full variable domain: SAVISQKPSRDICQRGTSLTIQCQVDSQVTMMFWYRQQPGQSLTLIATANQGSEATYESGFVIDKFPISRPNLTFSTLTVSNMSPEDSSIYLCSVAIDDRGYSNQPQHFGDGTRLSIL.

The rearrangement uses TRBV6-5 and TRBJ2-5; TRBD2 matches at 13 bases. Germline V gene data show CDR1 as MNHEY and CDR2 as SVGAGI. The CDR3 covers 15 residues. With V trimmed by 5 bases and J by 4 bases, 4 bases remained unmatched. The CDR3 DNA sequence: TGTGCCAGCAGTAGAGGACTAGCGGGGGTAGAGACCCAGTACTTC. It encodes CASSRGLAGVETQYF.

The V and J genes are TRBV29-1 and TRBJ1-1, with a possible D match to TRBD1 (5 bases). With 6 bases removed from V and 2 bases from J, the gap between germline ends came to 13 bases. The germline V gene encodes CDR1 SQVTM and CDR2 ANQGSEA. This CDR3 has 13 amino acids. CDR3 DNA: TGCAGCGTCTCGGGACGGGCTAACACTGAAGCTTTCTTT. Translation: CSVSGRANTEAFF.

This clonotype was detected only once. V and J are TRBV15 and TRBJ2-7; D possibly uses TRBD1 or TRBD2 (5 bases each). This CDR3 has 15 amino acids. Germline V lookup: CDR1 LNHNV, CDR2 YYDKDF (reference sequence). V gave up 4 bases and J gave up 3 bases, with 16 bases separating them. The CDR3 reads CATSIGTTDYYEQYF. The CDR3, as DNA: TGTGCCACCAGCATTGGAACGACAGACTACTACGAGCAGTACTTC.

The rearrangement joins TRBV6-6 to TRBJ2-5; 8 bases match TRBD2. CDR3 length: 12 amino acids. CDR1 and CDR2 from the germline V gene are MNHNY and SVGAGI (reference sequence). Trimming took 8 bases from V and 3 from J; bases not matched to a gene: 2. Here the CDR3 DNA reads TGTGCCAGCCTGGGACTAGAAGAGACCCAGTACTTC. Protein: CASLGLEETQYF.

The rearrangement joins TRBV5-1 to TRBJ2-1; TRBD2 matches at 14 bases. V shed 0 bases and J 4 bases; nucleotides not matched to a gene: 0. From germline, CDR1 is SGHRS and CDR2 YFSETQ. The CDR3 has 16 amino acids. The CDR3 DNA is TGCGCCAGCAGCTTGGGACTAGCGGGGGGGTACAATGAGCAGTTCTTC. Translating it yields CASSLGLAGGYNEQFF.

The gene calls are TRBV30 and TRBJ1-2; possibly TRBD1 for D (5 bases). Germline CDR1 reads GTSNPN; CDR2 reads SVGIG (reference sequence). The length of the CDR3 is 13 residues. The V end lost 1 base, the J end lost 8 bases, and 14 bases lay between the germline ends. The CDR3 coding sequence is TGTGCCTGGAGTGGAGGGGCCGGTAGGGGCTACACCTTC. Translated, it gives CAWSGGAGRGYTF.

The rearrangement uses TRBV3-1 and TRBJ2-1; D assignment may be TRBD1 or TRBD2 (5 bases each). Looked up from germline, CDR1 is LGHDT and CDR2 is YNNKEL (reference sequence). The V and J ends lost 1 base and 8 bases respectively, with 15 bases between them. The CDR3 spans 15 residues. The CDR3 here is CASSQVPTRGDEQFF. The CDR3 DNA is TGTGCCAGCAGCCAAGTACCCACTAGAGGGGATGAGCAGTTCTTC.

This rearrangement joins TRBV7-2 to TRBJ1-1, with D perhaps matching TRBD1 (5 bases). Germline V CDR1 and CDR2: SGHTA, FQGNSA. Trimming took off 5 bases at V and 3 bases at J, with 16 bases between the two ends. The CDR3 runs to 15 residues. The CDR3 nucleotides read TGTGCCAGCAGCAAAGGGGTCGAAAGCTACACTGAAGCTTTCTTT. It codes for CASSKGVESYTEAFF.

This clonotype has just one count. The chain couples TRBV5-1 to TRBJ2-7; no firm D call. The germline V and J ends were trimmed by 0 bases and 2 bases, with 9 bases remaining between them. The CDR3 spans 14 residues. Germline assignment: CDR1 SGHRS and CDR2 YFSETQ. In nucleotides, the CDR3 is TGCGCCAGCAGCTTGGAAGGGTTCGCCTACGAGCAGTACTTC. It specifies CASSLEGFAYEQYF.